Following are 9 T cell receptor beta chains from one sample sequenced in a study of shared clonotypes between healthy human individuals. Sequenced by immunoSEQ multiplex PCR; TCRdb stores in-frame clones only, minus some. Counted here are about 2.4 million clones, 90% to 95% occurring once; the ten biggest clones make up roughly 0.13%. The sample consisted of naive CD4+ T cells sorted from blood. Noted subset: CD45RA+ positively selected. The origin of the receptors is a man aged 18 to 29 in good health.

The chain has TRBV28 and TRBJ1-2, with TRBD1 matching 8 bases. The CDR3 has 13 residues. Germline V gene lookup returns CDR1 MDHEN and CDR2 SYDVKM. V lost 3 bases and J lost 7; bases outside the gene matches: 4. The CDR3 is CASSFQGAFGYTF. The CDR3 bases are TGTGCCAGCAGTTTCCAGGGGGCATTTGGCTACACCTTC.

V gene TRBV6-5 combines with J gene TRBJ1-2, with D unresolved. Germline CDR1 is MNHEY and CDR2 is SVGAGI. The CDR3 is 13 amino acids. The germline V and J ends were trimmed by 7 bases and 5 bases, with 14 bases remaining between them. The CDR3 spells CASKKTGKYGYTF. The CDR3 DNA follows: TGTGCCAGCAAGAAGACGGGGAAATATGGCTACACCTTC.

Written as DNA, the CDR3 is TGCGCCAGCAGCGTAGGACAGGGGGATCAGCCCCAGCATTTT. The encoded protein is CASSVGQGDQPQHF. The chain is built from TRBV5-1 and TRBJ1-5; 10 nucleotides agree with TRBD1. The germline gives CDR1 SGHRS, CDR2 YFSETQ. The junction had 3 bases not matched to a gene; V was cut back by 4 bases and J by 5 bases. The CDR3 covers 14 residues.

Points on this clone: This same CDR3 is encoded by further DNA sequences in the sample. CDR3 nucleotide sequence: TGTGCCAGCAGTTTAGGAGGGGGCACCGGGGAGCTGTTTTTT. It specifies CASSLGGGTGELFF. The chain joins TRBV27 to TRBJ2-2; TRBD1 or TRBD2 may be the D gene (6 bases each). Germline-derived CDR1 and CDR2 are MNHEY and SMNVEV (reference sequence). V lost 2 bases and J 4 bases, leaving 8 bases between the germline ends. The CDR3 loop spans 14 amino acids.

The chain has TRBV6-1 and TRBJ1-5; no clear D. V was pared by 8 bases and J by 1 base, with 9 bases between. CDR1 MNHNS and CDR2 SASEGT come from the germline V gene. This CDR3 region has 13 residues. CDR3 sequence: CASPTKSNQPQHF. CDR3 DNA: TGTGCCAGCCCCACAAAGAGCAATCAGCCCCAGCATTTT.

The V call is TRBV2, the J call TRBJ2-5; 7 bases fit TRBD1. Germline V gives CDR1 SNHLY, CDR2 FYNNEI. The CDR3 has 15 residues. V gave up 0 bases and J gave up 3 bases; unmatched junction bases: 4. The CDR3 nucleotides are TGTGCCAGCAGTGAAGCGAACAGGGGAGAAGAGACCCAGTACTTC. Its translation: CASSEANRGEETQYF. The full variable domain, with the rest looked up from reference TRBV2 and TRBJ2-5, is EPEVTQTPSHQVTQMGQEVILRCVPISNHLYFYWYRQILGQKVEFLVSFYNNEISEKSEIFDDQFSVERPDGSNFTLKIRSTKLEDSAMYFCASSEANRGEETQYFGPGTRLLVL.

This chain connects TRBV7-6 to TRBJ1-5, with TRBD1 matching 7 bases. The germline V gene encodes CDR1 SGHVS and CDR2 FNYEAQ. J lost 2 bases, V lost 0 bases, and 10 bases had no gene match. CDR3 length equals 18 residues. The CDR3, as DNA: TGTGCCAGCAGCTTAGCGCCGGCAGGGGGGGGTGGCAATCAGCCCCAGCATTTT. Protein: CASSLAPAGGGGNQPQHF.

J is TRBJ1-2 and V is TRBV28; D unresolved. The CDR3 has 12 residues. V lost 8 bases to trimming and J lost 9 bases, with 16 bases between them. CDR1 and CDR2 (germline): MDHEN, SYDVKM. The CDR3 DNA sequence: TGTGCCAGCTCGTTGGGAGAGCGGAGCTACACCTTC. Its translation is CASSLGERSYTF.

V and J are TRBV10-3 and TRBJ2-7; D may be TRBD1 or TRBD2 (5 bases each). Trimming removed 4 bases at V and 2 bases at J, with 9 bases between. The CDR3 is 13 amino acids. The germline CDR1 and CDR2 sequences are ENHRY and SYGVKD. The CDR3 is CAISVGETYEQYF. CDR3 nucleotides: TGTGCCATCAGTGTGGGGGAAACCTACGAGCAGTACTTC.